This T cell receptor beta chain stems from a study of blood T cell repertoires in COVID-19. After removal of 2 bases from V and 6 bases from J, the junction contained 4 bases not matched to a gene. The germline V gene encodes CDR1 MNHEY and CDR2 SMNVEV (reference sequence). The CDR3 is 15 residues long. TCRdb's copy holds only in-frame clones and misses some; the assay was immunoSEQ multiplex PCR. Here the sample spans 450,000 or so clones, 90% being singletons. This clonotype was sampled from a man between 18 and 35 years old who had recovered from COVID-19. The chain recombines TRBV27 with TRBJ2-2; TRBD1 agrees at 9 bases. Sequenced material: PBMCs or T cells enriched from blood (not recorded which). CDR3 in DNA: TGTGCCAGCAGTTTAGGGACAGGGCTCCCCGGGGAGCTGTTTTTT. The encoded protein is CASSLGTGLPGELFF.